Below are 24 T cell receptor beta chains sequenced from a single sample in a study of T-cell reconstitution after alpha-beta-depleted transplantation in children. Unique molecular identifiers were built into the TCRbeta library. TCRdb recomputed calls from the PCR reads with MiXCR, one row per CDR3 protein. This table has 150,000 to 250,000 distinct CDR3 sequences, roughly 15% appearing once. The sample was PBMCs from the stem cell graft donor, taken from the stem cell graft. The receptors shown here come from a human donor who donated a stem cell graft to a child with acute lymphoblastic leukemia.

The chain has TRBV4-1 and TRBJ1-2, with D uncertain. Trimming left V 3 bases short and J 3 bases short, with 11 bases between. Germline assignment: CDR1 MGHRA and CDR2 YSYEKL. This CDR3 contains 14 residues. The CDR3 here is CASSHTMEDYGYTF. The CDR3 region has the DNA TGCGCCAGCAGCCATACCATGGAGGACTATGGCTACACCTTC.

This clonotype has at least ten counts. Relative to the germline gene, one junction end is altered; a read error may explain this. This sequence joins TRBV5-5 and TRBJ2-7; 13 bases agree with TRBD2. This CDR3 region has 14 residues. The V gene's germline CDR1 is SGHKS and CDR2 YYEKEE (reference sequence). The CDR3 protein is CASSTTRTSGSVDF. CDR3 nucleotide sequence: TGTGCCAGCAGCACTACCCGGACTAGCGGGAGTGTGGACTTC.

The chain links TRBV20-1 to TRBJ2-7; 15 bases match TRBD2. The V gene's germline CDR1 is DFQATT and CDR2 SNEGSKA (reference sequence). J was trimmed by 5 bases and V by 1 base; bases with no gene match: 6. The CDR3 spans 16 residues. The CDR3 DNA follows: TGCAGTGCTAGAGGGACTAGCGGGAGGGCCAAACACGAGCAGTACTTC. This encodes CSARGTSGRAKHEQYF.

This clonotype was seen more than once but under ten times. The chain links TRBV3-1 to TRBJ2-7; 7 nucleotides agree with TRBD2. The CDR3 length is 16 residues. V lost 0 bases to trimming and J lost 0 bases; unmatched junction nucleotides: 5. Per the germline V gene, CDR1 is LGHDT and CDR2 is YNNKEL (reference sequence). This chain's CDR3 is CASSQDSGGSSYEQYF. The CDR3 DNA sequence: TGTGCCAGCAGCCAAGATTCGGGCGGGAGCTCCTACGAGCAGTACTTC.

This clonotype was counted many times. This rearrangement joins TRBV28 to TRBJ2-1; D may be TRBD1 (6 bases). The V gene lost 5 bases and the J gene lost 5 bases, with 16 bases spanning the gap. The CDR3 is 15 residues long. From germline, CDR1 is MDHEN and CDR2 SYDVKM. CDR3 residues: CASSSAGQPNNEQFF. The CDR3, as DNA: TGTGCCAGCAGTAGCGCCGGACAGCCAAACAATGAGCAGTTCTTC.

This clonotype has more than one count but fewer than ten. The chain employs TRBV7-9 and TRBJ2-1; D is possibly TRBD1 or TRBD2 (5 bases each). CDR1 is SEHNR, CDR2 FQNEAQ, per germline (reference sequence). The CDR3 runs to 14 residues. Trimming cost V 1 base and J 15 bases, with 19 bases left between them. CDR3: CASSLGEVRDPGFF. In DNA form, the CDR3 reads TGTGCCAGCAGCTTAGGGGAAGTGAGGGACCCAGGGTTCTTC.

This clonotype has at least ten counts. The CDR3 bases are TGTGCCAGCAGTCCGGGGACAGGGGGCGCATTGGGAAGCAATCAGCCCCAGCATTTT. Translated: CASSPGTGGALGSNQPQHF. The V call is TRBV6-4, the J call TRBJ1-5; TRBD1 matches at 12 bases. CDR3 length: 19 residues. CDR1 is MRHNA, CDR2 SNTAGT, per germline. The trim removed 5 bases at V and 1 base at J, leaving 12 bases unmatched.

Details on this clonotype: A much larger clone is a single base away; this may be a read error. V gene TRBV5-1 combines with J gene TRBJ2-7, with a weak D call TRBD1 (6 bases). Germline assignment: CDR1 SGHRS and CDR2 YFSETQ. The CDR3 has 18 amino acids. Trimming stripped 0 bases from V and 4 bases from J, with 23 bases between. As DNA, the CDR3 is TGCGCCAGCAGCTTGGTTTTGAGACAGGTATTTGTTCAGTACGAGCAGTACTTC. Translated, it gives CASSLVLRQVFVQYEQYF.

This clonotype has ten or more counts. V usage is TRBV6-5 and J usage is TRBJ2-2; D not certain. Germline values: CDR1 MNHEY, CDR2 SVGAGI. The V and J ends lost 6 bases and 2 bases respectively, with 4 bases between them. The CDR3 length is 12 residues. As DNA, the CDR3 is TGTGCCAGCAGCCACAACACCGGGGAGCTGTTTTTT. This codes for CASSHNTGELFF.

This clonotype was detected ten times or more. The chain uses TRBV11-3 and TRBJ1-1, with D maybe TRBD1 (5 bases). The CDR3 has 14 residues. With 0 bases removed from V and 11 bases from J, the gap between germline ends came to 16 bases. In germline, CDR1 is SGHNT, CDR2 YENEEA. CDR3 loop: CASSLDLRPWGAFF. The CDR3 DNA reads TGTGCCAGCAGCTTAGATTTAAGGCCGTGGGGGGCTTTCTTT.

The CDR3 nucleotides read TGCAGTGCACCGGGGAACTTCGCAGGTCCGACAGGGCAATCCTACGAGCAGTACTTC. Translated, it gives CSAPGNFAGPTGQSYEQYF. V is TRBV20-1 and J is TRBJ2-7, with 7 bases matching TRBD1. Germline CDR1 and CDR2: DFQATT and SNEGSKA (reference sequence). Trimming removed 6 bases from V and 1 base from J; junction bases left unmatched: 24. The CDR3 is made up of 19 amino acids.

This CDR3 is CSAARLAGGYEQYF. The DNA for the CDR3 is TGCAGTGCTGCCCGACTAGCGGGAGGCTACGAGCAGTACTTC. This chain links TRBV20-1 with TRBJ2-7; 13 bases agree with TRBD2. V lost 5 bases to trimming and J lost 3 bases; unmatched junction nucleotides: 4. The germline CDR1 and CDR2 sequences are DFQATT and SNEGSKA (reference sequence). The CDR3 has 14 amino acids.

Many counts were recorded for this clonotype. The CDR3 coding sequence is TGCGCCAGCAGCTTGGTAGCGGGAGTCACCGGGGAGCTGTTTTTT. As protein: CASSLVAGVTGELFF. The V call is TRBV5-1, the J call TRBJ2-2, with 9 bases lining up with TRBD2. There are 15 residues in the CDR3. Trimming at V came to 0 bases and at J to 4 bases, leaving 1 base not matched to a gene. CDR1 is SGHRS, CDR2 YFSETQ, per germline.

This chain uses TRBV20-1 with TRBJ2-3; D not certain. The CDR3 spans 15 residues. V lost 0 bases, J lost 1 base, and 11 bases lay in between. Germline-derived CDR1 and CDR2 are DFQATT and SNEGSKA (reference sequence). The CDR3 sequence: CSARDIDIGTDTQYF. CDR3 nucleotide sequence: TGCAGTGCTAGAGACATCGACATCGGCACAGATACGCAGTATTTT.

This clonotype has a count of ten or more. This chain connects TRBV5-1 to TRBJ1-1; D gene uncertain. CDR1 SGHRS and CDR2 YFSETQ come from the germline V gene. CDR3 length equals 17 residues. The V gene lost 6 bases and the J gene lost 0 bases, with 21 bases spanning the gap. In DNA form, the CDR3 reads TGCGCCAGCACCCTAAGTGGTGAGGGCCGCATGAACACTGAAGCTTTCTTT. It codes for CASTLSGEGRMNTEAFF.

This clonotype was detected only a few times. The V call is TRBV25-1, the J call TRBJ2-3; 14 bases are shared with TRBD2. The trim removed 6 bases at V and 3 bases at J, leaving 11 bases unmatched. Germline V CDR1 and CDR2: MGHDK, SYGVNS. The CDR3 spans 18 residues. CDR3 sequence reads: CASREPGTSGSGTDTQYF. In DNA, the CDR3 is TGTGCCAGCAGAGAACCCGGGACTAGCGGGAGTGGGACAGATACGCAGTATTTT. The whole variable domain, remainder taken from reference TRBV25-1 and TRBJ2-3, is EADIYQTPRYLVIGTGKKITLECSQTMGHDKMYWYQQDPGMELHLIHYSYGVNSTEKGDLSSESTVSRIRTEHFPLTLESARPSHTSQYLCASREPGTSGSGTDTQYFGPGTRLTVL.

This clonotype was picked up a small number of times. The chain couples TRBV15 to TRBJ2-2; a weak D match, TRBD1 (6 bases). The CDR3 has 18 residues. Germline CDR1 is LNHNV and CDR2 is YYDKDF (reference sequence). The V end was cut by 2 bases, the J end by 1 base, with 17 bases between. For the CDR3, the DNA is TGTGCCACCAGCAGAAGATTATTACCCAGGGGGAACACCGGGGAGCTGTTTTTT. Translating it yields CATSRRLLPRGNTGELFF.

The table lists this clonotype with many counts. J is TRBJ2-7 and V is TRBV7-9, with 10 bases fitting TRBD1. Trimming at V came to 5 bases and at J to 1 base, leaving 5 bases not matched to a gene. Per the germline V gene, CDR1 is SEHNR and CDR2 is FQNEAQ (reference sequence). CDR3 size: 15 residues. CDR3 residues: CASSREGQGSYEQYF. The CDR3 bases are TGTGCCAGCAGCCGAGAGGGACAGGGGTCCTACGAGCAGTACTTC.

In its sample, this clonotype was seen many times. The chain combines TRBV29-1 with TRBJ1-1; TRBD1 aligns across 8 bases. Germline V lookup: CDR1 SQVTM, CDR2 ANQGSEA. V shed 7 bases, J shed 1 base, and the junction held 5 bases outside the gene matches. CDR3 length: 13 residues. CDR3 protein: CSARTGRNTEAFF. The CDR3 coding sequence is TGCAGCGCTCGGACAGGGCGGAACACTGAAGCTTTCTTT.

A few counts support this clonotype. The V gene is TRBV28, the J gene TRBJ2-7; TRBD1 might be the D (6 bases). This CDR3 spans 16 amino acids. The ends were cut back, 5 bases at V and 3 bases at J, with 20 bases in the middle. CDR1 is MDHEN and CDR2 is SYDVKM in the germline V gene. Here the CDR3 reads CASSPLGGGSRYEQYF. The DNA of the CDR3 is TGTGCCAGCAGTCCGCTAGGGGGTGGCAGCCGCTACGAGCAGTACTTC. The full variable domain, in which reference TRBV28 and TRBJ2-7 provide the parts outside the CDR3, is DVKVTQSSRYLVKRTGEKVFLECVQDMDHENMFWYRQDPGLGLRLIYFSYDVKMKEKGDIPEGYSVSREKKERFSLILESASTNQTSMYLCASSPLGGGSRYEQYFGPGTRLTVT.

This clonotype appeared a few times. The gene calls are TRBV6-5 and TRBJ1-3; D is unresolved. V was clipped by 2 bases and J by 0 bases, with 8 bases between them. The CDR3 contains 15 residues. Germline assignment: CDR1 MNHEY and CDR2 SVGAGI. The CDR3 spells CASSYGPGSGNTIYF. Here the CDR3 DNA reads TGTGCCAGCAGTTACGGACCGGGCTCTGGAAACACCATATATTTT.

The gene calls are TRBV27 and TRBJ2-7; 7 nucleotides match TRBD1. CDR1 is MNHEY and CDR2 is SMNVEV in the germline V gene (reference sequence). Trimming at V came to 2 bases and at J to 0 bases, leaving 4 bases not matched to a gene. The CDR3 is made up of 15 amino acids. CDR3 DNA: TGTGCCAGCAGTTTACGACAGGGCCGCTCCTACGAGCAGTACTTC. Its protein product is CASSLRQGRSYEQYF.

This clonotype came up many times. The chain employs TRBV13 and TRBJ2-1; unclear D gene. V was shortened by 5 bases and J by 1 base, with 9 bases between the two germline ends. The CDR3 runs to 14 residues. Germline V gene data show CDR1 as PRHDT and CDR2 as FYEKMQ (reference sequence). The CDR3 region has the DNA TGTGCCAGCAGCCCTCCCTTTTCCTACAATGAGCAGTTCTTC. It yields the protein CASSPPFSYNEQFF.

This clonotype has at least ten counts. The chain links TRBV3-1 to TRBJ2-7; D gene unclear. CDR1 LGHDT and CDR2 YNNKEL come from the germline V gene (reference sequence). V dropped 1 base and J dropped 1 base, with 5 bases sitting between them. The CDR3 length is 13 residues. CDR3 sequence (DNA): TGTGCCAGCAGCCAAGTAGGGTCCTACGAGCAGTACTTC. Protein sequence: CASSQVGSYEQYF.